Presented here are 5 T cell receptor beta chains from one specimen sequenced in a study of blood T cell repertoires in COVID-19. TCRdb's copy holds only in-frame clones and misses some; the assay was immunoSEQ multiplex PCR. The data contain about 65,000 clones, 90% to 95% of them singletons. Sequencing was performed on peripheral blood. The receptors here all came from a man aged 70 or older with active COVID-19.

This clone was picked up a small number of times. The chain couples TRBV6-2 or TRBV6-3 to TRBJ1-6, with a weak D call TRBD1 (6 bases). The germline CDR1 and CDR2 sequences are MNHEY and SVGEGT. CDR3 length equals 13 residues. V gave up 4 bases and J gave up 7 bases, with 8 bases separating them. CDR3: CASSFQGNSPLHF. CDR3 in DNA: TGTGCCAGCAGTTTCCAGGGGAATTCACCCCTCCACTTT.

The chain links TRBV7-9 to TRBJ1-1; D not resolved. CDR1 and CDR2 (germline): SEHNR, FQNEAQ (reference sequence). Trimming left V 1 base short and J 2 bases short, with 11 bases between. The CDR3 runs to 15 residues. CDR3 sequence reads: CASSLVRQVNTEAFF. CDR3 bases: TGTGCCAGCAGCTTAGTCAGGCAGGTAAACACTGAAGCTTTCTTT.

The CDR3 region is CASSEVGDADTQYF. CDR3 coding DNA: TGTGCCAGCAGTGAAGTAGGAGACGCAGATACGCAGTATTTT. The chain couples TRBV6-1 to TRBJ2-3; D is unclear. Germline V gene data show CDR1 as MNHNS and CDR2 as SASEGT. Trimming removed 1 base from V and 4 bases from J, with 9 bases in between. This CDR3 spans 14 amino acids.

The chain couples TRBV29-1 to TRBJ1-2; 8 positions match TRBD1. With V trimmed by 4 bases and J by 8 bases, 6 bases remained unmatched. Germline V CDR1 and CDR2: SQVTM, ANQGSEA. The CDR3 runs to 12 residues. The CDR3 nucleotides read TGCAGCGTTGGGACAGGGACTTACGGCTACACCTTC. Protein: CSVGTGTYGYTF.

This chain links TRBV5-8 with TRBJ2-3, with D perhaps TRBD2 (5 bases). Looked up from germline, CDR1 is SGHTS and CDR2 is YDEGEE. The ends were cut back, 2 bases at V and 10 bases at J, with 11 bases in the middle. The CDR3 is 12 amino acids. The CDR3 DNA sequence: TGTGCCAGCAGCTTAAGGGAGAGTGCGCAGTATTTT. This gives the protein CASSLRESAQYF.